The rows below give T cell receptor beta chains drawn from one sample of a study of blood T cells in healthy people across ages. Each CDR3 protein gets one entry after TCRdb re-called the 5' RACE reads with MiXCR. The sample shows approximately 2,000,000 distinct CDR3 sequences, 35% to 50% of them seen only once. The sequenced material came from blood. Every receptor here comes from a human donor in good health. CDR3s include the opening cysteine and the closing phenylalanine or tryptophan. A D gene is named only where the DNA matches it firmly.

v_gene	j_gene	d_gene	CDR3aa
TRBV9	TRBJ2-3	-	CASSVRSTSTDTQYF
TRBV3-1	TRBJ2-3	-	CASSQGRTQYF
TRBV9	TRBJ1-5	-	CASSVDGDFNQPQHF
TRBV9	TRBJ2-5	TRBD2	CASSEAGGETQYF
TRBV4-3	TRBJ1-1	TRBD1	CASSQEPVNRGDTEAFF
TRBV20-1	TRBJ2-7	TRBD2	CSARGFSGGNYEQYF
TRBV28	TRBJ1-4	-	CASRRGRLQNEKLFF
TRBV4-2	TRBJ1-1	-	CASSQDGFAMNTEAFF
TRBV5-1	TRBJ2-3	-	CASSEGLGRADTQYF
TRBV6-5	TRBJ1-2	-	CASSYSKSTANVNYGYTF
TRBV5-1	TRBJ2-5	-	CASGSRDQETQYF
TRBV28	TRBJ1-2	-	CASSLFSYGYTF
TRBV28	TRBJ1-4	TRBD1	CASSDPGGGKLFF
TRBV29-1	TRBJ2-1	-	CSVEQLWGRNEQFF
TRBV12-3/TRBV12-4	TRBJ2-1	-	CASSFYGGVNNEQFF
TRBV20-1	TRBJ2-3	TRBD2	CSASTSGVKDTQYF
TRBV12-5	TRBJ1-1	-	CASGLALFTTLPSNTEAFF
TRBV6-2/TRBV6-3	TRBJ2-1	-	CASSYQIYNEQFF
TRBV12-3/TRBV12-4	TRBJ1-2	TRBD1	CVSRGTGRHNYGYTF
TRBV5-1	TRBJ2-3	-	CASSDGTQVSSTDTQYF
TRBV7-2	TRBJ2-7	-	CASSSRPDSSYEQYF
TRBV20-1	TRBJ1-2	TRBD1	CSAQTGEGRYGYTF
TRBV7-9	TRBJ1-2	-	CASSFGGESHYGYTF
TRBV5-1	TRBJ2-7	-	CASSPLTRTVGGEQYF
TRBV12-5	TRBJ2-7	-	CASGLPPGDLYEQYF
TRBV25-1	TRBJ1-6	-	CASREAGNNSPLHF
TRBV9	TRBJ2-7	-	CVSSVGRAPEVDEQYF
TRBV29-1	TRBJ2-1	-	CSSSWGFYNEQFF
TRBV24-1	TRBJ2-1	TRBD1	CATHSSRDSEFF
TRBV6-1	TRBJ1-4	-	CASSKPSAGGTNEKLFF
TRBV14	TRBJ2-7	TRBD2	CASSPRGGFSYEQYF
TRBV10-3	TRBJ2-1	-	CAISESEGDGEQFF
TRBV11-2	TRBJ2-3	-	CASSYSAGRTDTQYF
TRBV12-3/TRBV12-4	TRBJ1-1	-	CASSLGVRIYTEAFF
TRBV7-2	TRBJ2-7	TRBD2	CASRHSGGADLDEQYF
TRBV27	TRBJ2-5	-	CASSSKGGQETQYF
TRBV6-2/TRBV6-3	TRBJ2-7	-	CASTYRSLLGYEQYF
TRBV29-1	TRBJ1-1	-	CSVEGVGSTEAFF
TRBV2	TRBJ2-7	-	CASSWSSSYEQYF
TRBV9	TRBJ1-2	-	CASSVGSWGQPFYGYTF
TRBV29-1	TRBJ2-1	-	CSVGGAFLVVGQFF
TRBV21-1	TRBJ2-7	-	CASSKIRRAEAPYEQYF